This T cell receptor beta chain comes out of a study of regulatory T cells. General study findings and limits: In CD3G-deficient patients, conventional CD4+ T cells were enriched for hydrophobic CDR3 residues at positions 6 and 7.

Germline-derived CDR1 and CDR2 are MDHEN and SYDVKM. The CDR3 is made up of 14 amino acids. V was cut by 2 bases and J by 8 bases, with 13 bases left in between. Comments on this clone: The antigen remains undetermined.

The primer mix had 52 TRBV and 13 TRBJ primers. Sequencing used immunoSEQ multiplex PCR; TCRdb keeps in-frame clones, though not all of them. The table includes 25,000 or so clones, around nine tenths detected once. Sorting split CD4+ cells into CD25-high CD127-low Tregs and CD25-low CD127-high conventional T cells. Material: conventional CD4+ T cells sorted from blood. The sequence derives from a child aged 5-17 years with CD3G deficiency. The chain links TRBV28 to TRBJ2-4, with D uncertain. The CDR3 DNA follows: TGTGCCAGCAGTTTACTGGGTAGGGAACACATTCAGTACTTC. This codes for CASSLLGREHIQYF.